Below, 4 T cell receptor beta chains from the same sample are listed, as sequenced in a study of cytomegalovirus exposure and HLA in healthy donors. Use of 60 Vbeta and 13 Jbeta primers characterized the PCR. Clones were sequenced by immunoSEQ multiplex PCR, and TCRdb holds only the in-frame ones, with some missing. The sample yields 90,000 or so clones, about 75% seen once. The sample taken for sequencing was PBMCs. The receptors shown here come from a female donor in good health and CMV-seronegative.

The rearrangement uses TRBV28 and TRBJ2-2; 12 bases agree with TRBD2. Germline CDR1 MDHEN, CDR2 SYDVKM. The CDR3 is 16 residues long. The V gene end was trimmed by 4 bases and the J gene end by 6 bases; junction bases not matched to a gene: 6. DNA for the CDR3: TGTGCCAGCAGTTCCCTAGCGGGGGGGCCCGCCGGGGAGCTGTTTTTT. Amino acids: CASSSLAGGPAGELFF.

The chain employs TRBV7-3 and TRBJ2-3, with 11 positions matching TRBD1. CDR3 length: 15 residues. J was trimmed by 1 base and V by 4 bases; bases with no gene match: 1. Germline CDR1 reads SGHTA; CDR2 reads FQGTGA. CDR3 in amino acids: CASSSGQGGTDTQYF. CDR3 DNA sequence: TGTGCCAGCAGCTCGGGACAGGGGGGCACAGATACGCAGTATTTT.

The chain has TRBV2 and TRBJ1-3, with 8 positions matching TRBD1. Germline V gene lookup returns CDR1 SNHLY and CDR2 FYNNEI. V was clipped by 5 bases and J by 4 bases; unmatched bases: 16. The CDR3 covers 18 residues. CDR3 amino acids: CASSPDRGRLLGGNTIYF. The CDR3 DNA sequence: TGTGCCAGCAGTCCCGACAGGGGTAGATTGTTGGGCGGAAACACCATATATTTT.

V gene TRBV6-5 combines with J gene TRBJ2-3; D might be TRBD2 (6 bases). Trimming cost V 0 bases and J 1 base, with 8 bases left between them. From germline, CDR1 is MNHEY and CDR2 SVGAGI. The length of the CDR3 is 15 residues. CDR3: CASSYSLAGTDTQYF. The CDR3 nucleotides are TGTGCCAGCAGTTACTCGTTAGCGGGCACAGATACGCAGTATTTT.